This T cell receptor (beta chain) comes out of a study of blood T cell repertoires in COVID-19. Study overall: Material from acute and convalescent COVID-19 was sourced from the United States, Italy and Spain. PBMCs, B-cell-depleted T cells, or T cells were the source of the cDNA or gDNA that made up the material.

The CDR3 loop spans 15 amino acids. Germline V gives CDR1 SGHRS, CDR2 YFSETQ. V dropped 3 bases and J dropped 4 bases, with 14 bases sitting between them. Original data processing: Estimation of nucleated cell counts relied on the amplification of reference gene primers. Produced via immunoSEQ multiplex PCR; TCRdb's table is partial and in-frame only. That table supplies the V and J calls and clone size; D and trimming were determined from the DNA. This sample carries fewer than 80,000 clones, around four fifths of them seen once, and the ten largest clones take approximately 15%. During active infection, Seattle patients enrolled and were then monitored through disease.

This clonotype was obtained from a man in his fifties or sixties with COVID-19, enrolled during active disease. The V and J genes are TRBV5-1 and TRBJ2-1, with D possibly matching TRBD2 (6 bases). The sequenced material came from peripheral blood. CDR3 nucleotide sequence: TGCGCCAGCAGCTCTGTTAGCGGCCTTTACAATGAGCAGTTCTTC. Protein sequence: CASSSVSGLYNEQFF.